A selection of T cell receptor beta chains follows, all from one sample in a study of regulatory T cells in long-lasting Graves disease. In TCRdb, the multiplex PCR reads were re-called with MiXCR into one record per CDR3 protein. The sample lists around 250,000 distinct CDR3 sequences, about a sixth occurring once. Sample: peripheral blood mononuclear cells (PBMCs), taken at new diagnosis, from a patient treated with antithyroid drugs. Receptors were obtained from a female donor with Graves disease. CDR3s include the opening cysteine and the closing phenylalanine or tryptophan. A D gene is named only where the DNA matches it firmly. Rows give clone size only sometimes, using once, few, many, or a class for an expanded clone.

V: TRBV14; D: TRBD2; size: many; J: TRBJ2-1; CDR3: CASSQGGLAGVSEQFF; DNA: TGTGCCAGCAGCCAAGGGGGACTAGCGGGAGTCAGTGAGCAGTTCTTC
V: TRBV19; D: TRBD2; size: NA; J: TRBJ2-1; CDR3: CASSMLAGSYNEQFF; DNA: TGTGCCAGTAGTATGCTAGCGGGGAGTTACAATGAGCAGTTCTTC
V: TRBV29-1; D: TRBD1; size: many; J: TRBJ2-1; CDR3: CSAKGGQGANEQFF; DNA: TGCAGCGCCAAGGGGGGACAGGGGGCGAATGAGCAGTTCTTC
V: TRBV7-7; D: TRBD2; size: NA; J: TRBJ2-2; CDR3: CASSSLTSGWTPNTGELFF; DNA: TGTGCTAGCAGCTCCCTGACTAGCGGGTGGACCCCGAACACCGGGGAGCTGTTTTTT
V: TRBV4-3; D: NA; size: few; J: TRBJ1-5; CDR3: CANSQGQYDQPQHF; DNA: TGCGCCAACAGCCAAGGACAGTACGATCAGCCCCAGCATTTT
V: TRBV7-8; D: NA; size: NA; J: TRBJ2-3; CDR3: CASSLSGALDTQYF; DNA: TGTGCCAGCAGCTTATCAGGGGCGTTAGATACGCAGTATTTT
V: TRBV20-1; D: NA; size: many; J: TRBJ2-3; CDR3: CSARDPMADTQYF; DNA: TGCAGTGCTAGAGATCCGATGGCAGATACGCAGTATTTT
V: TRBV12-3/TRBV12-4; D: TRBD1; size: many; J: TRBJ2-1; CDR3: CASGTGVGNEQFF; DNA: TGTGCCAGCGGGACAGGGGTAGGCAATGAGCAGTTCTTC
V: TRBV2; D: NA; size: many; J: TRBJ1-5; CDR3: CASSDGRGENQPQHF; DNA: TGTGCCAGCAGCGACGGGAGGGGTGAAAATCAGCCCCAGCATTTT
V: TRBV10-3; D: NA; size: many; J: TRBJ1-2; CDR3: CAISELPTANYGYTF; DNA: TGTGCCATCAGTGAGCTCCCCACGGCTAACTATGGCTACACCTTC
V: TRBV7-9; D: TRBD1; size: many; J: TRBJ1-1; CDR3: CASSAGGKNTEAFF; DNA: TGTGCCAGCAGCGCAGGGGGCAAAAACACTGAAGCTTTCTTT
V: TRBV9; D: TRBD2; size: NA; J: TRBJ2-3; CDR3: CASSTTLAGVPDTQYF; DNA: TGTGCCAGCAGCACGACACTAGCGGGAGTACCAGATACGCAGTATTTT
V: TRBV11-2; D: NA; size: few; J: TRBJ1-3; CDR3: CASSLRQSSGNTIYF; DNA: TGTGCCAGCAGCTTGAGGCAGAGCTCTGGAAACACCATATATTTT
V: TRBV3-1; D: NA; size: many; J: TRBJ2-7; CDR3: CASSQEGTYYEQYF; DNA: TGTGCCAGCAGCCAAGAAGGGACCTACTACGAGCAGTACTTC
V: TRBV30; D: NA; size: NA; J: TRBJ1-1; CDR3: CAWSVSSDTEAFF; DNA: TGTGCCTGGAGTGTTTCTTCAGACACTGAAGCTTTCTTT
V: TRBV12-3/TRBV12-4; D: NA; size: many; J: TRBJ2-7; CDR3: CASSQAQGHEQYF; DNA: TGTGCCAGCAGTCAAGCACAGGGCCACGAGCAGTACTTC
V: TRBV12-3/TRBV12-4; D: TRBD1; size: many; J: TRBJ1-3; CDR3: CASSPQGGGNTIYF; DNA: TGTGCCAGCAGTCCCCAGGGGGGTGGAAACACCATATATTTT
V: TRBV4-2; D: NA; size: few; J: TRBJ1-2; CDR3: CASSQDLTSLRGGYTF; DNA: TGTGCCAGCAGCCAAGATCTTACATCCCTTAGGGGCGGCTACACCTTC
V: TRBV20-1; D: NA; size: NA; J: TRBJ1-1; CDR3: CSARPSGWGAGNTEAFF; DNA: TGCAGTGCTAGGCCCTCGGGGTGGGGGGCTGGGAACACTGAAGCTTTCTTT
V: TRBV20-1; D: NA; size: few; J: TRBJ2-7; CDR3: CSARWAGGYEQYF; DNA: TGCAGTGCTAGGTGGGCAGGTGGTTACGAGCAGTACTTC
V: TRBV30; D: TRBD2; size: many; J: TRBJ2-7; CDR3: CAWSVGGSPYEQYF; DNA: TGTGCCTGGAGTGTAGGCGGGAGCCCCTACGAGCAGTACTTC
V: TRBV2; D: TRBD2; size: many; J: TRBJ2-3; CDR3: CASRERLTSKDTQYF; DNA: TGTGCCAGCAGAGAACGTTTGACTAGCAAAGATACGCAGTATTTT
V: TRBV12-3/TRBV12-4; D: TRBD1; size: many; J: TRBJ1-2; CDR3: CASSLFSTGLDGYTF; DNA: TGTGCCAGCAGTTTATTCTCGACAGGGTTGGATGGCTACACCTTC
V: TRBV7-9; D: TRBD2; size: many; J: TRBJ2-5; CDR3: CASSFGLAGNAGETQYF; DNA: TGTGCCAGCAGCTTTGGATTAGCGGGAAACGCTGGAGAGACCCAGTACTTC
V: TRBV20-1; D: TRBD1; size: many; J: TRBJ2-7; CDR3: CSASLGLRGEQYF; DNA: TGCAGTGCTAGTTTGGGTCTCAGGGGGGAGCAGTACTTC
V: TRBV11-3; D: NA; size: many; J: TRBJ2-1; CDR3: CASSLGKYNEQFF; DNA: TGTGCCAGCAGCTTAGGAAAATACAATGAGCAGTTCTTC
V: TRBV28; D: NA; size: many; J: TRBJ1-2; CDR3: CASRSLGHTYGYTF; DNA: TGTGCCAGCAGGTCCCTGGGACACACCTATGGCTACACCTTC
V: TRBV11-2; D: TRBD2; size: few; J: TRBJ2-5; CDR3: CASRTAGGLRVTQYF; DNA: TGTGCCAGCAGGACAGCGGGAGGGCTGAGAGTGACCCAGTACTTC
V: TRBV29-1; D: NA; size: many; J: TRBJ2-7; CDR3: CSVRAAYEQYF; DNA: TGCAGCGTAAGGGCCGCCTACGAGCAGTACTTC
V: TRBV6-1; D: NA; size: many; J: TRBJ1-4; CDR3: CATTRTQNEKLFF; DNA: TGTGCCACCACCAGGACTCAAAATGAAAAACTGTTTTTT
V: TRBV6-1; D: NA; size: NA; J: TRBJ1-4; CDR3: CASRPGSSEKLFF; DNA: TGTGCCAGCAGACCCGGGTCAAGCGAAAAACTGTTTTTT
V: TRBV7-2; D: TRBD2; size: many; J: TRBJ2-7; CDR3: CASSPLAGAISHEQYF; DNA: TGTGCCAGCAGCCCGCTAGCGGGAGCCATAAGTCACGAGCAGTACTTC
V: TRBV6-1; D: TRBD2; size: many; J: TRBJ2-1; CDR3: CASMTSGSDEQFF; DNA: TGTGCCAGCATGACTAGCGGGAGTGATGAGCAGTTCTTC
V: TRBV28; D: TRBD2; size: many; J: TRBJ2-5; CDR3: CASSFGGVGRETQYF; DNA: TGTGCCAGCAGTTTTGGGGGGGTCGGGAGAGAGACCCAGTACTTC
V: TRBV11-2; D: NA; size: NA; J: TRBJ2-1; CDR3: CASSLESRTAIYF; DNA: TGTGCCAGCAGCCTCGAATCACGCACAGCTATATACTTC
V: TRBV6-2/TRBV6-3; D: NA; size: many; J: TRBJ1-4; CDR3: CASRPQGTNEKLFF; DNA: TGTGCCAGCAGACCACAGGGTACTAATGAAAAACTGTTTTTT
V: TRBV7-8; D: NA; size: many; J: TRBJ1-5; CDR3: CASSLRGGGDQPQHF; DNA: TGTGCCAGCAGCCTTCGGGGCGGGGGCGATCAGCCCCAGCATTTT
V: TRBV4-1; D: NA; size: many; J: TRBJ2-2; CDR3: CASSQPQGNTGELFF; DNA: TGCGCCAGCAGCCAACCGCAGGGGAACACCGGGGAGCTGTTTTTT
V: TRBV11-2; D: NA; size: NA; J: TRBJ1-3; CDR3: CASSPGDGAGNTIYF; DNA: TGTGCCAGCAGCCCGGGGGATGGGGCCGGAAACACCATATATTTT
V: TRBV9; D: TRBD2; size: NA; J: TRBJ2-5; CDR3: CASSVEGTSGRAGEHPEETQYF; DNA: TGTGCCAGCAGCGTAGAGGGGACTAGCGGGAGGGCCGGCGAACACCCTGAGGAGACCCAGTACTTC
V: TRBV3-1; D: TRBD1; size: NA; J: TRBJ2-5; CDR3: CASSLRGQGAQETQYF; DNA: TGTGCCAGCAGCTTACGGGGACAGGGGGCGCAAGAGACCCAGTACTTC
V: TRBV11-2; D: NA; size: many; J: TRBJ2-3; CDR3: CASSRTATDTQYF; DNA: TGTGCCAGCAGCAGGACAGCCACAGATACGCAGTATTTT
V: TRBV12-3/TRBV12-4; D: TRBD2; size: many; J: TRBJ2-7; CDR3: CASSTKAVAGIYEQYF; DNA: TGTGCCAGCAGTACCAAAGCGGTAGCGGGAATCTACGAGCAGTACTTC
V: TRBV7-9; D: NA; size: many; J: TRBJ1-1; CDR3: CASSLTENTEAFF; DNA: TGTGCCAGCAGTTTAACAGAGAACACTGAAGCTTTCTTT
V: TRBV5-4; D: NA; size: many; J: TRBJ2-1; CDR3: CASSASGQTYNEQFF; DNA: TGTGCCAGCAGCGCGTCAGGGCAGACCTACAATGAGCAGTTCTTC
V: TRBV5-4; D: TRBD2; size: NA; J: TRBJ2-5; CDR3: CASSLGSGTNQETQYF; DNA: TGTGCCAGCAGCTTGGGTAGCGGGACAAACCAAGAGACCCAGTACTTC